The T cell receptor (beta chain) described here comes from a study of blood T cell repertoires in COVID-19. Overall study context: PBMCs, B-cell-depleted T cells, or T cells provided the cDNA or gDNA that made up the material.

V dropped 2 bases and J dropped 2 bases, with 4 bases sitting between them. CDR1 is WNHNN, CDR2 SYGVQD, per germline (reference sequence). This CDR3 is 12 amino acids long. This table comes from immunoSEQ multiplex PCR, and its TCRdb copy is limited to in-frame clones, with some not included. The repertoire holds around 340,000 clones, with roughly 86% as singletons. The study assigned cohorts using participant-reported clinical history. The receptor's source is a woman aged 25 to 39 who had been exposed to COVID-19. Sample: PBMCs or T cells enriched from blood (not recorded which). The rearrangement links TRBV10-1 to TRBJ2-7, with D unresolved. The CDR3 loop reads CASSEGTYEQYF. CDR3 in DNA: TGCGCCAGCAGTGAGGGCACCTACGAGCAGTACTTC.